Shown below are 6 T cell receptor beta chains from a single sample sequenced in a study of T cell responses to AZD1222 COVID-19 vaccine. Method: immunoSEQ multiplex PCR; TCRdb's copy keeps in-frame clones and lacks some. The table records 100,000 or so clones, roughly 90% of them present only once. The source material was peripheral blood, sampled on day 0 of AZD1222 vaccination. These receptors all stem from an adult in good health.

The chain has TRBV7-6 and TRBJ2-5, with a possible D match to TRBD2 (5 bases). The CDR3 is 15 residues long. V shed 2 bases and J shed 1 base, with 11 bases lying between them. Germline lookup yields CDR1 SGHVS and CDR2 FNYEAQ. This CDR3 is CASSLRADLQETQYF. The CDR3 coding sequence is TGTGCCAGCAGCTTAAGAGCGGACCTCCAAGAGACCCAGTACTTC.

The CDR3 loop reads CASSPGPTGISPLHF. In DNA form, the CDR3 reads TGTGCCAGCAGCCCGGGCCCTACGGGGATTTCACCCCTCCACTTT. The chain is built from TRBV9 and TRBJ1-6; D gene ambiguous. Germline loops: CDR1 SGDLS, CDR2 YYNGEE. The CDR3 is 15 amino acids. Trimming stripped 4 bases from V and 9 bases from J, with 17 bases between. Complete variable domain (other parts from reference TRBV9 and TRBJ1-6): DSGVTQTPKHLITATGQRVTLRCSPRSGDLSVYWYQQSLDQGLQFLIQYYNGEERAKGNILERFSAQQFPDLHSELNLSSLELGDSALYFCASSPGPTGISPLHFGNGTRLTVT.

DNA for the CDR3: TGTGCCAGCATCCCCCCGGGGGCCAACGTCCTGACTTTC. It is translated as CASIPPGANVLTF. This sequence joins TRBV11-2 and TRBJ2-6; D unresolved. Per the germline V gene, CDR1 is SGHAT and CDR2 is FQNNGV. The CDR3 consists of 13 residues. V was cut by 7 bases and J by 4 bases, with 8 bases left in between.

J is TRBJ2-7 and V is TRBV10-3; 8 nucleotides match TRBD1. The CDR3 runs 16 residues. Germline V CDR1 and CDR2: ENHRY, SYGVKD. The V gene end was trimmed by 6 bases and the J gene end by 6 bases; junction bases not matched to a gene: 16. The CDR3 reads CAIRGASGTGPREQYF. CDR3 nucleotides: TGTGCCATCAGAGGGGCTTCCGGGACAGGACCTCGCGAGCAGTACTTC.

The chain carries TRBV24-1 and TRBJ2-2; 10 nucleotides line up with TRBD2. CDR1 is KGHDR, CDR2 SFDVKD, per germline. J was trimmed by 3 bases and V by 3 bases; bases with no gene match: 3. The CDR3 contains 16 residues. The CDR3 sequence: CATSDQLAGDTGELFF. The CDR3 nucleotides are TGTGCCACCAGTGATCAGCTAGCGGGAGACACCGGGGAGCTGTTTTTT.

CDR3 nucleotide sequence: TGTGCCTGGAATCGGTTCTTGGGGCCGCGCACCGGGGAGCTGTTTTTT. It is translated as CAWNRFLGPRTGELFF. The chain recombines TRBV30 with TRBJ2-2; TRBD1 is a possible D gene (5 bases). Germline values: CDR1 GTSNPN, CDR2 SVGIG (reference sequence). The CDR3 runs to 16 residues. The V and J ends lost 4 bases and 4 bases respectively, with 19 bases between them.